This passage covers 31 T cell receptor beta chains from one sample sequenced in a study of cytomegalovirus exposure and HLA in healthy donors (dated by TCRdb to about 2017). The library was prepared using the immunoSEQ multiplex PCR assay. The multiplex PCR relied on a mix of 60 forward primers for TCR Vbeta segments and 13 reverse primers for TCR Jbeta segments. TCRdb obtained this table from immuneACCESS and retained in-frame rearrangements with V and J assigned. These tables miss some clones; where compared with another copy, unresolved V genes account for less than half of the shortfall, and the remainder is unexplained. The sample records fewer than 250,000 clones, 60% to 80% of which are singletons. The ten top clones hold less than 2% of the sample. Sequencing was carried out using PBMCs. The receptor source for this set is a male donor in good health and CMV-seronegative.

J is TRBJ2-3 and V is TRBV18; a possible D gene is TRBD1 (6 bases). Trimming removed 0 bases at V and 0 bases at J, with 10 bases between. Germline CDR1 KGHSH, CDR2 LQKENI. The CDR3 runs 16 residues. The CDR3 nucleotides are TGTGCCAGCTCACCACCGGGAACAGGGAGCACAGATACGCAGTATTTT. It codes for CASSPPGTGSTDTQYF.

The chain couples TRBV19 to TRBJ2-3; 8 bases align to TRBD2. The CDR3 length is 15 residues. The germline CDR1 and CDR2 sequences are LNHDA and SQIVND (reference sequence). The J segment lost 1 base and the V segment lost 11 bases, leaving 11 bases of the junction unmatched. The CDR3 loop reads CAASSGGRGTDTQYF. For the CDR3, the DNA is TGTGCCGCGTCTTCGGGGGGGCGGGGCACAGATACGCAGTATTTT.

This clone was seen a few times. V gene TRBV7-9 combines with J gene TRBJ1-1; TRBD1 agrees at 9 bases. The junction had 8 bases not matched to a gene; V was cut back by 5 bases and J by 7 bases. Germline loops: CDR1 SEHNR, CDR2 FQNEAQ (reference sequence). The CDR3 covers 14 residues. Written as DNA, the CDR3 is TGTGCCAGCAGCGCGGATACAGGGGGCGGTGAAGCTTTCTTT. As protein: CASSADTGGGEAFF.

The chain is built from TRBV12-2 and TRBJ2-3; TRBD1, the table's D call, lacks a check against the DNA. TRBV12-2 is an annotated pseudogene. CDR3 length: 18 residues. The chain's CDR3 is CASRLASKRGPLADTQYF. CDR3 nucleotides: TGTGCAAGTCGCTTAGCTTCTAAGAGGGGGCCTCTGGCAGATACGCAGTATTTT.

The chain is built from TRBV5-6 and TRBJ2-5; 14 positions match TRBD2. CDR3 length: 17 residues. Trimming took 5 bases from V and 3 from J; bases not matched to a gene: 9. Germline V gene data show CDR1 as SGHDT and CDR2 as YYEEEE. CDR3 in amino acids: CASSRWTSGRWEETQYF. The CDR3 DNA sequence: TGTGCCAGCAGTCGATGGACTAGCGGGAGGTGGGAAGAGACCCAGTACTTC.

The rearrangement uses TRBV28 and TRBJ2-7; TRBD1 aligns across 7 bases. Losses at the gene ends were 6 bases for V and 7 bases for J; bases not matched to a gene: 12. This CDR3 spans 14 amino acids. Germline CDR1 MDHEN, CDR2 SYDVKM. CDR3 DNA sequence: TGTGCCAGCAGACCAACAGGGGACAATGGGGAGCAGTACTTC. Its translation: CASRPTGDNGEQYF.

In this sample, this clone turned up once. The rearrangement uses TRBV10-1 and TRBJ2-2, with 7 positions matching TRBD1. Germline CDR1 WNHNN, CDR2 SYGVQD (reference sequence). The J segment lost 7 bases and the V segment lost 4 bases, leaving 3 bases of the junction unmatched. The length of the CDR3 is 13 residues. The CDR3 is CASSAHRGGELFF. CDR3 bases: TGCGCCAGCAGTGCCCACAGGGGCGGGGAGCTGTTTTTT.

In nucleotides, the CDR3 is TGTGCCAGCTCACCGACAGGGGAAGCTGGGGCCAACGTCCTGACTTTC. Protein sequence: CASSPTGEAGANVLTF. The chain links TRBV18 to TRBJ2-6; 8 bases line up with TRBD1. V shed 3 bases, J shed 2 bases, and the junction held 3 bases outside the gene matches. The CDR3 extends over 16 amino acids. Germline CDR1 and CDR2: KGHSH and LQKENI.

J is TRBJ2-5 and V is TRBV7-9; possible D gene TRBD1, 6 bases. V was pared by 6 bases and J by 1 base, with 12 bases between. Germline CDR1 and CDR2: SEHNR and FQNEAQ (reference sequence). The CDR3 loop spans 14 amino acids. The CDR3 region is CASRSTGFQETQYF. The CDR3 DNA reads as TGTGCCAGCAGATCTACAGGGTTCCAAGAGACCCAGTACTTC.

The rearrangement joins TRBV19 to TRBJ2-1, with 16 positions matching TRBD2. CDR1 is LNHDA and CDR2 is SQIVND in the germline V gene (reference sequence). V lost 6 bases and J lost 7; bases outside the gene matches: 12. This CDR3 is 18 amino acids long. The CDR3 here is CASREGTSGRALGNEQFF. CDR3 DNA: TGTGCCAGTAGGGAGGGGACTAGCGGGAGGGCCCTCGGGAATGAGCAGTTCTTC.

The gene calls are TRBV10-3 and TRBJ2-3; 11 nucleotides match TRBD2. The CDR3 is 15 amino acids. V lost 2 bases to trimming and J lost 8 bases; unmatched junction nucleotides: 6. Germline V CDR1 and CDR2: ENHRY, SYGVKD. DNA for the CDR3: TGTGCCATCAGTGAGAGAACTAGCGGGGGTGGTACGCAGTATTTT. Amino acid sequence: CAISERTSGGGTQYF.

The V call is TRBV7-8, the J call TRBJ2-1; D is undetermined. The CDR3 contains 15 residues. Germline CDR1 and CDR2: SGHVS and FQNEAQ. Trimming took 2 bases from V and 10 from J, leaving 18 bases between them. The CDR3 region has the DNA TGTGCCAGCAGCTTACCGGGTTCCCCGGCACGAGAGCAGTTCTTC. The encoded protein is CASSLPGSPAREQFF.

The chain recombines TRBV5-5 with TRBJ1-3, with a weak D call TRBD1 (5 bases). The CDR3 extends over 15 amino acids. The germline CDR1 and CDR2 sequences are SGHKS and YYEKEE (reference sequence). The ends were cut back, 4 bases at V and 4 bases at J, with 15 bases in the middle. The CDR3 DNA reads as TGTGCCAGCAGCCCGCTTGGTCCAGGGGGAAACACCATATATTTT. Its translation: CASSPLGPGGNTIYF.

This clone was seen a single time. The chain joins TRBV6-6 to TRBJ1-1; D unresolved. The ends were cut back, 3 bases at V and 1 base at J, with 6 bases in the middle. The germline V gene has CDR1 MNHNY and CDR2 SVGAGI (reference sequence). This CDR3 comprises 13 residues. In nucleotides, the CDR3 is TGTGCCAGCAGTTATGGGCCGAACACTGAAGCTTTCTTT. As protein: CASSYGPNTEAFF.

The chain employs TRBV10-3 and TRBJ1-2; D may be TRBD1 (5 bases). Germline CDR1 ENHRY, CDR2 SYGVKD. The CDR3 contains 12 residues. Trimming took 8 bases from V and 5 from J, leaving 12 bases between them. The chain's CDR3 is CAIGDSYYGYTF. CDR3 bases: TGTGCCATCGGAGACAGTTATTATGGCTACACCTTC.

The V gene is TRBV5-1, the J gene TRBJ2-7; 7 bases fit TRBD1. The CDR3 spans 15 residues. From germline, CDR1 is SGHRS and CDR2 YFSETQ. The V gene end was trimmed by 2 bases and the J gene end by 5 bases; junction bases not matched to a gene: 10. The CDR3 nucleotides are TGCGCCAGCAGCTTAAGACAGGGCGTTGACCACGAGCAGTACTTC. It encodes CASSLRQGVDHEQYF.

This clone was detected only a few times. The CDR3 DNA sequence: TGTGCCAGCAGCTTCGAACAGGGGGGTGAGCAGTTCTTC. It translates to CASSFEQGGEQFF. The chain is built from TRBV7-8 and TRBJ2-1; the match to TRBD1 covers 8 bases. This CDR3 comprises 13 residues. Germline trimming cut 3 bases from V and 9 bases from J; bases unmatched to any gene: 4. Germline loops: CDR1 SGHVS, CDR2 FQNEAQ.

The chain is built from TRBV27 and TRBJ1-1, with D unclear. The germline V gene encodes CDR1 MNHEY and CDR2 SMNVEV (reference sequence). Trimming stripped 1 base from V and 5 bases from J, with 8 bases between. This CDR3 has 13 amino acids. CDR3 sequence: CASSLLGGTEAFF. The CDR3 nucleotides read TGTGCCAGCAGTTTATTAGGAGGTACTGAAGCTTTCTTT.

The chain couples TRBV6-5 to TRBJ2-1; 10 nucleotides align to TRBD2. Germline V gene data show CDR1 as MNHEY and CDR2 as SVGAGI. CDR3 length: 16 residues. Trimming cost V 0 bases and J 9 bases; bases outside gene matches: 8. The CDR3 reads CASSYSTLAGELEQFF. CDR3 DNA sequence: TGTGCCAGCAGTTACTCGACCCTAGCGGGAGAGCTTGAGCAGTTCTTC.

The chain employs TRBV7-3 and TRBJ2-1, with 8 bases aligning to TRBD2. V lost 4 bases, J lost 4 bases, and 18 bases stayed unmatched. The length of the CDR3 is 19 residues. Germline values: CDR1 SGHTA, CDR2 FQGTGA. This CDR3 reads CASSSPREGNPGDYNEQFF. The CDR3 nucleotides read TGTGCCAGCAGCTCACCCCGGGAGGGCAACCCTGGGGATTACAATGAGCAGTTCTTC.

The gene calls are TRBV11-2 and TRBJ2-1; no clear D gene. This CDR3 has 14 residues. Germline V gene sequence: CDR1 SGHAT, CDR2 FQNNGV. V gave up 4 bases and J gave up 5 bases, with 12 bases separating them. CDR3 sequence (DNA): TGTGCCAGCAGCTCCTTGAACAATAACAATGAGCAGTTCTTC. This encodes CASSSLNNNNEQFF.

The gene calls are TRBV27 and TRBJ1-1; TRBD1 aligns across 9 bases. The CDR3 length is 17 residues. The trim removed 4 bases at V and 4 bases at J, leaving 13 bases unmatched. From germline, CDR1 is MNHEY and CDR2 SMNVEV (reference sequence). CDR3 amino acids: CASSSMANRDRVTEAFF. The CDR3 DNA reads TGTGCCAGCAGTTCAATGGCCAACCGGGACAGGGTCACTGAAGCTTTCTTT.

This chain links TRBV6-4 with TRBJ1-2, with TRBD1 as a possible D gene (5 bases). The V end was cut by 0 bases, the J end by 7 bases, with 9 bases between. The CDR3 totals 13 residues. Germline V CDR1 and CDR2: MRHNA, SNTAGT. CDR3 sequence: CASSDSAGLGYTF. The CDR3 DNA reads TGTGCCAGCAGTGACTCGGCAGGGCTTGGCTACACCTTC.

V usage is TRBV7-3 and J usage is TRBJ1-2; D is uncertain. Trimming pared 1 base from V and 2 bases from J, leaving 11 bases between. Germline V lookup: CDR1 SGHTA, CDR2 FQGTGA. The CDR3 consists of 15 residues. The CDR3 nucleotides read TGTGCCAGCAGCTTAATGGGTCCGGGGAACTATGGCTACACCTTC. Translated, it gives CASSLMGPGNYGYTF.

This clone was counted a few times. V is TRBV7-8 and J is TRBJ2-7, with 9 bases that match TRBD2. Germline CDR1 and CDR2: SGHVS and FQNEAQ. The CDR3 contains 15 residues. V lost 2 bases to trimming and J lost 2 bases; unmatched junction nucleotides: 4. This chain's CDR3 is CASSLRTSAAYEQYF. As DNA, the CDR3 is TGTGCCAGCAGCTTACGGACTAGCGCCGCCTACGAGCAGTACTTC. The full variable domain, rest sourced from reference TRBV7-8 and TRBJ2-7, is GAGVSQSPRYKVAKRGQDVALRCDPISGHVSLFWYQQALGQGPEFLTYFQNEAQLDKSGLPSDRFFAERPEGSVSTLKIQRTQQEDSAVYLCASSLRTSAAYEQYFGPGTRLTVT.

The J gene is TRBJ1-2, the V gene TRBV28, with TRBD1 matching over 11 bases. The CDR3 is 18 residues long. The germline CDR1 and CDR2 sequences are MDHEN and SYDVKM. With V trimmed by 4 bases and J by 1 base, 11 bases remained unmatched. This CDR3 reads CASSSYSGQGGSNYGYTF. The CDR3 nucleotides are TGTGCCAGCAGTTCCTATTCGGGACAGGGGGGAAGTAACTATGGCTACACCTTC.

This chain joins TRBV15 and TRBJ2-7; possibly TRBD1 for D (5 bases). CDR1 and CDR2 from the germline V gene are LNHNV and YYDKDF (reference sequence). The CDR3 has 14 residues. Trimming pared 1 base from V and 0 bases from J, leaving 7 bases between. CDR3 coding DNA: TGTGCCACCAGCAGAGGACAGAACTCCTACGAGCAGTACTTC. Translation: CATSRGQNSYEQYF.

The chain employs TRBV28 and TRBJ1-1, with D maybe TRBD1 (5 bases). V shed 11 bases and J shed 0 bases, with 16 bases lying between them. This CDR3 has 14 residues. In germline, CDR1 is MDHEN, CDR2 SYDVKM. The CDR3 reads CAGGGTALNTEAFF. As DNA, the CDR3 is TGTGCCGGGGGGGGGACGGCTCTGAACACTGAAGCTTTCTTT.

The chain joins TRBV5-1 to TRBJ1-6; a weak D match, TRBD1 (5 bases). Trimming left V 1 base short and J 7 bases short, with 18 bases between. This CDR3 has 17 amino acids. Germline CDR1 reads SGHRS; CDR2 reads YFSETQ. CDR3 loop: CASSLSTGGLRNSPLHF. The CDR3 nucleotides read TGCGCCAGCAGCTTGTCGACGGGGGGACTTAGGAATTCACCCCTCCACTTT.

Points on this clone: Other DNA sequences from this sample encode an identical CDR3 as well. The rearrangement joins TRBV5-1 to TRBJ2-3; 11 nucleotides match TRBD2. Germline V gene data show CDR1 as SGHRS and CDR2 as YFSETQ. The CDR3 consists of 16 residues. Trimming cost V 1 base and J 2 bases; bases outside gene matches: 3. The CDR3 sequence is CASSLLAGGPTDTQYF. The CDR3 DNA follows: TGCGCCAGCAGCTTGCTAGCGGGAGGCCCCACAGATACGCAGTATTTT.

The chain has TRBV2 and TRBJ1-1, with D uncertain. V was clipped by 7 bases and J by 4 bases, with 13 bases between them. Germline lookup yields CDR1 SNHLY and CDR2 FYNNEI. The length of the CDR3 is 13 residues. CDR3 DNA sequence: TGTGCCAGCATTAAGGTCCCGGGCACTGAAGCTTTCTTT. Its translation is CASIKVPGTEAFF.